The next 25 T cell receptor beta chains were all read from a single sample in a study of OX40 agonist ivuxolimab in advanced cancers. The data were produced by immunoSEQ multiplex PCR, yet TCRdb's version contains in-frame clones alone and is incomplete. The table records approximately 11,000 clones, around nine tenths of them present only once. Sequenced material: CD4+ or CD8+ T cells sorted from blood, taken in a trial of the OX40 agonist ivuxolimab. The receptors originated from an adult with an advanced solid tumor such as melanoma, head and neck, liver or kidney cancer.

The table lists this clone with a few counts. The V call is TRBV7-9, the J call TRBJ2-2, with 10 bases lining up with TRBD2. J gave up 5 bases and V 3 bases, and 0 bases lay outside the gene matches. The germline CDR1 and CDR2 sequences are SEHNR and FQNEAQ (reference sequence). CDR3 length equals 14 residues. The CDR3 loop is CASSLTSGTGELFF. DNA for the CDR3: TGTGCCAGCAGCTTGACTAGCGGGACCGGGGAGCTGTTTTTT.

CDR3 nucleotides: TGTGCCAGCAGTCGAAGCGGGAGCCGTAATGAGCAGTTCTTC. It encodes CASSRSGSRNEQFF. V is TRBV2 and J is TRBJ2-1; 8 bases agree with TRBD2. J lost 7 bases, V lost 5 bases, and 7 bases had no gene match. Germline CDR1 and CDR2: SNHLY and FYNNEI. This CDR3 region has 14 residues.

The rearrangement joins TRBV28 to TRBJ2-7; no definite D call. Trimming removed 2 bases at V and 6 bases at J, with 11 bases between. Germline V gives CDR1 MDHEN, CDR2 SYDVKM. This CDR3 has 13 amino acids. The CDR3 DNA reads TGTGCCAGCAGTTTAGGGCAGGTCGGCGAGCAGTACTTC. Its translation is CASSLGQVGEQYF.

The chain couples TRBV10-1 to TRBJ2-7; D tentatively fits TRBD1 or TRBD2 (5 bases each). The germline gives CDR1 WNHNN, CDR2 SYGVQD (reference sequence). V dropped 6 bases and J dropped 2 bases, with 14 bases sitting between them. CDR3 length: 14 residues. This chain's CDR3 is CASSEGPLAYEQYF. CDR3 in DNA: TGCGCCAGCAGCGAGGGGCCGCTCGCCTACGAGCAGTACTTC.

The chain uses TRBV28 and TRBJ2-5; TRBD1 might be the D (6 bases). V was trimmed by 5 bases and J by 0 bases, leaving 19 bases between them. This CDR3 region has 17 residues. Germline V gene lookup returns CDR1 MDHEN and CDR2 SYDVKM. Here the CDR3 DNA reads TGTGCCAGCAGTGGAGACTACAGGGCAACTTACCAAGAGACCCAGTACTTC. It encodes CASSGDYRATYQETQYF.

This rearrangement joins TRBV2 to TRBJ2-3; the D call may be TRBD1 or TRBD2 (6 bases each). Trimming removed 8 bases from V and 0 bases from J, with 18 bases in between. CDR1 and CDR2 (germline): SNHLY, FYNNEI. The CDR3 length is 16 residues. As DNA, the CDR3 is TGTGCCAGCGGCTCAAGGGGGGTAACTAGCACAGATACGCAGTATTTT. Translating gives CASGSRGVTSTDTQYF. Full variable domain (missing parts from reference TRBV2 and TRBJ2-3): EPEVTQTPSHQVTQMGQEVILRCVPISNHLYFYWYRQILGQKVEFLVSFYNNEISEKSEIFDDQFSVERPDGSNFTLKIRSTKLEDSAMYFCASGSRGVTSTDTQYFGPGTRLTVL.

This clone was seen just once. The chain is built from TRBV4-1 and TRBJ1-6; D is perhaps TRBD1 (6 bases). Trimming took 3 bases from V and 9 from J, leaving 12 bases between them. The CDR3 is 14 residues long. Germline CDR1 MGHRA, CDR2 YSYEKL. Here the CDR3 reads CASSHPGQTSPLHF. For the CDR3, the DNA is TGCGCCAGCAGCCACCCCGGACAGACTTCACCCCTCCACTTT.

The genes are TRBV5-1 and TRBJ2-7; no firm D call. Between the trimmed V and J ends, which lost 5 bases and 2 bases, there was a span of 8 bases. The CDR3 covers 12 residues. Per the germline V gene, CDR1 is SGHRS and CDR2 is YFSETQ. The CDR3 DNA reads TGCGCCAGCAGGGACCTCCCCTACGAGCAGTACTTC. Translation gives CASRDLPYEQYF. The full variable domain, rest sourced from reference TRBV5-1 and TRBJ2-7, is KAGVTQTPRYLIKTRGQQVTLSCSPISGHRSVSWYQQTPGQGLQFLFEYFSETQRNKGNFPGRFSGRQFSNSRSEMNVSTLELGDSALYLCASRDLPYEQYFGPGTRLTVT.

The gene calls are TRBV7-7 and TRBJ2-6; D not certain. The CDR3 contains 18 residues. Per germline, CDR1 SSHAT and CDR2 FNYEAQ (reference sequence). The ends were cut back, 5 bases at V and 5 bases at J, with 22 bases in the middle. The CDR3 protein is CASSTVSMPQSRANVLTF. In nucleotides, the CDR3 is TGTGCCAGCAGCACCGTATCTATGCCACAAAGTCGGGCCAACGTCCTGACTTTC.

This chain's CDR3 is CASSIRVGGSTDTQYF. The CDR3 coding sequence is TGTGCCAGTAGTATTAGGGTAGGAGGGAGCACAGATACGCAGTATTTT. This chain connects TRBV19 to TRBJ2-3; tentative D call: TRBD2 (6 bases). The CDR3 has 16 residues. Per the germline V gene, CDR1 is LNHDA and CDR2 is SQIVND (reference sequence). Trimming took off 3 bases at V and 0 bases at J, with 13 bases between the two ends.

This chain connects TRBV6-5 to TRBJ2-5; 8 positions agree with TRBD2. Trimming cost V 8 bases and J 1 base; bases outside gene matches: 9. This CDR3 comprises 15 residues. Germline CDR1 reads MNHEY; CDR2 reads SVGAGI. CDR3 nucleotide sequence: TGTGCCAGCGTCCCCGGGGGGGCTACCCAAGAGACCCAGTACTTC. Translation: CASVPGGATQETQYF.

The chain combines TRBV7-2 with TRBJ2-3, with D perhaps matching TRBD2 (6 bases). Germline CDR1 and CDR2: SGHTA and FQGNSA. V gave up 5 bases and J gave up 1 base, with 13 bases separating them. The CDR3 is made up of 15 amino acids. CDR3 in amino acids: CASSEWDLGTDTQYF. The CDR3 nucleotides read TGTGCCAGCAGCGAATGGGACTTGGGCACAGATACGCAGTATTTT.

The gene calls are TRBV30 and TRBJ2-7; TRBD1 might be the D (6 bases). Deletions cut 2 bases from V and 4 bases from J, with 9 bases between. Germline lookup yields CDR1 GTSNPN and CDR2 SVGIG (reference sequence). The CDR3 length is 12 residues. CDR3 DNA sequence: TGTGCCTGGAGTACAGGGTGGTACGAGCAGTACTTC. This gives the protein CAWSTGWYEQYF.

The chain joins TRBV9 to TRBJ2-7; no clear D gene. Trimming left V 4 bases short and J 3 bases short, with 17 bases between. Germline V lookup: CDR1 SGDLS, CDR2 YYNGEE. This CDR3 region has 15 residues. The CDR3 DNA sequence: TGTGCCAGCAGCTCTGAGTCCAGCCCCGGCTACGAGCAGTACTTC. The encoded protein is CASSSESSPGYEQYF.

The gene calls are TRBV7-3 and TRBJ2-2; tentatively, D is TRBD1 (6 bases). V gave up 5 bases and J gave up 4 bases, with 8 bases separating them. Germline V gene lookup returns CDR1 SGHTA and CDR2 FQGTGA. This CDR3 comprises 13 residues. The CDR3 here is CASSPGVTGELFF. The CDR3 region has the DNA TGTGCCAGCAGCCCAGGGGTCACCGGGGAGCTGTTTTTT.

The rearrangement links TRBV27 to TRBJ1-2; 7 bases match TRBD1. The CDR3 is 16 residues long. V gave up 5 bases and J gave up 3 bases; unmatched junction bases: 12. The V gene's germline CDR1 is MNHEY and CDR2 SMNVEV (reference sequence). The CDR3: CASSRWDRQGDYGYTF. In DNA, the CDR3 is TGTGCCAGCAGTCGTTGGGATAGACAGGGTGACTATGGCTACACCTTC.

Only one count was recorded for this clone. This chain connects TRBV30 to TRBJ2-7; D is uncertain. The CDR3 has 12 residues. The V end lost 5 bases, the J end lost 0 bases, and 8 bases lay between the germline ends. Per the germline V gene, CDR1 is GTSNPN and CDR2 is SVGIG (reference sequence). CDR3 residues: CAWSASSYEQYF. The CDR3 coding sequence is TGTGCCTGGTCCGCGAGCTCCTACGAGCAGTACTTC.

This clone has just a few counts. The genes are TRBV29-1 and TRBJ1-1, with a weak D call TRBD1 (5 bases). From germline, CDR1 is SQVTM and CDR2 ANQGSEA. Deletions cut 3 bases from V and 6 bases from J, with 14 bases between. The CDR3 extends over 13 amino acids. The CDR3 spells CSVEPGGIAEAFF. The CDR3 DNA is TGCAGCGTTGAGCCGGGGGGGATCGCTGAAGCTTTCTTT.

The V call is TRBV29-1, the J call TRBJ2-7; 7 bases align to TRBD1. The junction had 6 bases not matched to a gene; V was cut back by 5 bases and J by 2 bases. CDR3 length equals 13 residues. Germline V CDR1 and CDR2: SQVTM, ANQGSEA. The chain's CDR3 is CSVTRQGPYEQYF. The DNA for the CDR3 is TGCAGCGTTACCCGACAGGGCCCCTACGAGCAGTACTTC.

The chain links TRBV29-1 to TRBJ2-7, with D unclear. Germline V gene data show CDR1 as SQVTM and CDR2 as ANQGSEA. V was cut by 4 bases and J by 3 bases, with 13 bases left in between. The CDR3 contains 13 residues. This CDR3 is CSVVLLKRYEQYF. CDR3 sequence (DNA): TGCAGCGTTGTTCTCCTTAAACGCTACGAGCAGTACTTC.

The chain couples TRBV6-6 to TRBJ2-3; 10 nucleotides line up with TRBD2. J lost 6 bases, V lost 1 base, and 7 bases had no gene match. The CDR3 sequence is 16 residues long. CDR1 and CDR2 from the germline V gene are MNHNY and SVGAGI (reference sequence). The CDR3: CASSYYPSGRGDTQYF. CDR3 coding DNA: TGTGCCAGCAGTTACTACCCTAGCGGGAGAGGGGATACGCAGTATTTT.

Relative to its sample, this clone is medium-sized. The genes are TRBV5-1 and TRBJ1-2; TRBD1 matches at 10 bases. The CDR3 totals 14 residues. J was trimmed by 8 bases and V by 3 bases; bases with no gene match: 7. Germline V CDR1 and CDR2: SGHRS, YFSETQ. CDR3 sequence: CASSSKTGGDGYTF. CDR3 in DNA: TGCGCCAGCAGCTCCAAGACAGGGGGCGACGGCTACACCTTC.

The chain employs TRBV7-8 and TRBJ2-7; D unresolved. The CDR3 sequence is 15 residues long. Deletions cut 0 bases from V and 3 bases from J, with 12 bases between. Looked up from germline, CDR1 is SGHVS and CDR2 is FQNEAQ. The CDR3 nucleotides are TGTGCCAGCAGCTTAGCCCGGAACCTTCTCTACGAGCAGTACTTC. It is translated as CASSLARNLLYEQYF.

The CDR3 bases are TGTGCCAGCAGTCAGGGTTTTCACGAGCAGTACTTC. This sequence encodes CASSQGFHEQYF. The V call is TRBV7-9, the J call TRBJ2-7, with D tentatively TRBD1 (5 bases). The CDR3 contains 12 residues. Looked up from germline, CDR1 is SEHNR and CDR2 is FQNEAQ (reference sequence). With 6 bases removed from V and 5 bases from J, the gap between germline ends came to 11 bases.

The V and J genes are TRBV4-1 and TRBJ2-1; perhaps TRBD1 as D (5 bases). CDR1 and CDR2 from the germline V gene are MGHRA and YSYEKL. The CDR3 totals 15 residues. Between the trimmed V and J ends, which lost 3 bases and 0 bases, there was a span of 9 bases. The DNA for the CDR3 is TGCGCCAGCAGCCACCATCAGGGCTCCTACAATGAGCAGTTCTTC. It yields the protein CASSHHQGSYNEQFF.